This T cell receptor beta chain is from a study of shared clonotypes between healthy human individuals. Study details: Donors consisted of a couple of women and a few men between 18 and 49.

Splitting of each subset's genomic DNA was done evenly across several immunoSEQ plates. Using immunoSEQ multiplex PCR, the repertoire was profiled, and TCRdb retains in-frame clones only, with some absent. The sample records around 690,000 clones, roughly 87% being singletons. Each of the donors was a healthy adult who was HIV-negative and had not had a recent acute infection or vaccination. Only Caucasian adults living in Nashville, Tennessee served as donors. The sequence was obtained from a man aged 18 to 29 in good health. Some clones in this sample may be carry-over from other donors' samples. Sequencing was carried out using memory CD8+ T cells from PBMCs. Documented subset: CD45RO+ cells pooled with CCR7-negative TemRA cells.

CDR3 in amino acids: CASSVSTTNYGYTF. Written as DNA, the CDR3 is TGTGCCAGCAGCGTATCGACAACTAACTATGGCTACACCTTC. The chain links TRBV9 to TRBJ1-2; D ambiguous. CDR3 length equals 14 residues. Per the germline V gene, CDR1 is SGDLS and CDR2 is YYNGEE. V lost 1 base to trimming and J lost 0 bases, with 7 bases between them.